In its sample, the clone carrying this T cell receptor (beta chain) was seen many times. The sample belongs to a study of human T cells and chemical hapten exposure. The template was total RNA from unfractionated whole blood. MiXCR, applied by TCRdb to the 5' RACE reads, yields one record per CDR3 protein. The sample comprises more than 140,000 distinct CDR3 sequences, roughly 4% of which are singletons, and roughly 1.4% rests with the top ten. This TCR derives from a female donor in good health.

CDR3 bases: TGTGCCAGCAGTCCCGAGTCCGGGACCCAGTACTTC. As protein: CASSPESGTQYF. V is TRBV12-3 or TRBV12-4 and J is TRBJ2-5; D ambiguous. CDR3 length: 12 residues. Trimming removed 5 bases from V and 7 bases from J, with 11 bases in between.